These T cell receptor beta chains were read from a single sample in a study of T cells in Graves' hyperthyroidism and ophthalmopathy. A single record per CDR3 protein comes from TCRdb applying MiXCR to the multiplex PCR reads. Altogether 450,000 to 550,000 distinct CDR3 sequences are present, less than 25% being singletons, with the ten largest covering over 9%. The material sequenced was blood. The receptors were sampled from a woman under 40 with Graves' ophthalmopathy. Each CDR3 is given with its conserved first and last residue. Fields, in order: CDR3 DNA, CDR3 protein, D gene, J gene, clone size, V gene. The D gene is left open where the match is weak. Not all rows give a size; the values are once, few, many and, for expanded clones, a class.

cdr3_nt: TGTGCCAGCAGTTACTCCGGGGGGCGGCGGCCCCAGCATTTT
cdr3_aa: CASSYSGGRRPQHF
d_call: NA
j_call: TRBJ1-5
clone_size: many
v_call: TRBV6-5

cdr3_nt: TGTGCCAGCAGCGACAGCACTGAAGCTTTCTTT
cdr3_aa: CASSDSTEAFF
d_call: NA
j_call: TRBJ1-1
clone_size: NA
v_call: TRBV5-8

cdr3_nt: TGTGCCAGCACCGCGGGGGAAGAGTGGAGCTATGGCTACACCTTC
cdr3_aa: CASTAGEEWSYGYTF
d_call: NA
j_call: TRBJ1-2
clone_size: many
v_call: TRBV6-2/TRBV6-3

cdr3_nt: TGTGCCATCAGTGGTTCCTCCGAGGCCACTGAAGCTTTCTTT
cdr3_aa: CAISGSSEATEAFF
d_call: NA
j_call: TRBJ1-1
clone_size: many
v_call: TRBV10-3

cdr3_nt: TGCGCCAGCAGCCCGGGACAGTACACCGGGGAGCTGTTTTTT
cdr3_aa: CASSPGQYTGELFF
d_call: TRBD1
j_call: TRBJ2-2
clone_size: many
v_call: TRBV4-1

cdr3_nt: TGTGCCAGCAGCTTTTACCCTCCCCGGGGCTTCACTGAAGCTTTCTTT
cdr3_aa: CASSFYPPRGFTEAFF
d_call: NA
j_call: TRBJ1-1
clone_size: many
v_call: TRBV13

cdr3_nt: TGTGCCAGCAGCACCACCACCAGGCAGCCCCAGCATTTT
cdr3_aa: CASSTTTRQPQHF
d_call: NA
j_call: TRBJ1-5
clone_size: NA
v_call: TRBV7-2

cdr3_nt: TGTGCCAGCAGTTCGCCTTGGACAGGGGTCCACGAGCAGTACTTC
cdr3_aa: CASSSPWTGVHEQYF
d_call: TRBD1
j_call: TRBJ2-7
clone_size: NA
v_call: TRBV28

cdr3_nt: TGTGCCAGCAGTTCTTCCCTCAGGGCCTCCTACGAGCAGTACTTC
cdr3_aa: CASSSSLRASYEQYF
d_call: NA
j_call: TRBJ2-7
clone_size: many
v_call: TRBV27

cdr3_nt: TGTGCCAGCAGCTCACTCCGGGACAGGGGGCATGGCTACACCTTC
cdr3_aa: CASSSLRDRGHGYTF
d_call: TRBD1
j_call: TRBJ1-2
clone_size: NA
v_call: TRBV7-8

cdr3_nt: TGTGCCAGCACCCAGGGGGCCTCCTATAATTCACCCCTCCACTTT
cdr3_aa: CASTQGASYNSPLHF
d_call: TRBD1
j_call: TRBJ1-6
clone_size: many
v_call: TRBV27

cdr3_nt: TGTGCCAGCAGTACATTACTCAACACTGAAGCTTTCTTT
cdr3_aa: CASSTLLNTEAFF
d_call: NA
j_call: TRBJ1-1
clone_size: many
v_call: TRBV6-6

cdr3_nt: TGTGCCAGTAGCTCCCGGACAGATGAAGCTTTCTTT
cdr3_aa: CASSSRTDEAFF
d_call: NA
j_call: TRBJ1-1
clone_size: many
v_call: TRBV19

cdr3_nt: TGTGCTGCCCTGGGACTCCCTGGAAACACCATATATTTT
cdr3_aa: CAALGLPGNTIYF
d_call: NA
j_call: TRBJ1-3
clone_size: NA
v_call: TRBV7-2

cdr3_nt: TGTGCCAGCAGCCCCGACCAGGGACAGGGGCGCTACGAGCAGTACTTC
cdr3_aa: CASSPDQGQGRYEQYF
d_call: TRBD1
j_call: TRBJ2-7
clone_size: NA
v_call: TRBV11-1

cdr3_nt: TGTGCCAGCAGTGAAGCGTTAGCGGGGGGTAGTTCCGGGTACATTCAGTACTTC
cdr3_aa: CASSEALAGGSSGYIQYF
d_call: TRBD2
j_call: TRBJ2-4
clone_size: many
v_call: TRBV6-1

cdr3_nt: TGTGCCAGCCAAAACAGCATTCCTAATGGCTACACCTTC
cdr3_aa: CASQNSIPNGYTF
d_call: NA
j_call: TRBJ1-2
clone_size: NA
v_call: TRBV6-2/TRBV6-3

cdr3_nt: TGTGCCAGCAGCCCTCTGAGCGAGCAGTACTTC
cdr3_aa: CASSPLSEQYF
d_call: NA
j_call: TRBJ2-7
clone_size: few
v_call: TRBV7-8

cdr3_nt: TGTGCCAGCAGCCCCGAGGCGCCCGAGACCTACGAGCAGTACTTC
cdr3_aa: CASSPEAPETYEQYF
d_call: NA
j_call: TRBJ2-7
clone_size: many
v_call: TRBV7-2

cdr3_nt: TGTGCCAGCAGCTTGGAATTGGGACGGCAAGAGACCCAGTACTTC
cdr3_aa: CASSLELGRQETQYF
d_call: NA
j_call: TRBJ2-5
clone_size: many
v_call: TRBV5-4

cdr3_nt: TGCGCCAGCAGTGAGTGGGCCGGGGAGCTGTTTTTT
cdr3_aa: CASSEWAGELFF
d_call: NA
j_call: TRBJ2-2
clone_size: many
v_call: TRBV10-1

cdr3_nt: TGTGCCATCAGGGGGACAGTTTGGGAGCAGTACTTC
cdr3_aa: CAIRGTVWEQYF
d_call: TRBD1
j_call: TRBJ2-7
clone_size: many
v_call: TRBV10-3

cdr3_nt: TGTGCCAGCTCACCCCCTCGGGGGGGGACCTCTGGAAACACCATATATTTT
cdr3_aa: CASSPPRGGTSGNTIYF
d_call: NA
j_call: TRBJ1-3
clone_size: NA
v_call: TRBV18

cdr3_nt: TGTGCCAGCACCATCGACACCGAATGGGAGCTGTTTTTT
cdr3_aa: CASTIDTEWELFF
d_call: NA
j_call: TRBJ2-2
clone_size: few
v_call: TRBV12-3/TRBV12-4

cdr3_nt: TGTGCCAGCAGTTACTTGTTTTGGGGAACTGAAGCTTTCTTT
cdr3_aa: CASSYLFWGTEAFF
d_call: NA
j_call: TRBJ1-1
clone_size: many
v_call: TRBV6-2/TRBV6-3

cdr3_nt: TGTGCCAGCAAGCTACCTAGGACCTACGAGCAGTACTTC
cdr3_aa: CASKLPRTYEQYF
d_call: NA
j_call: TRBJ2-7
clone_size: NA
v_call: TRBV6-1

cdr3_nt: TGTGCCAGCGGGGCTCACTATGGCTACACCTTC
cdr3_aa: CASGAHYGYTF
d_call: NA
j_call: TRBJ1-2
clone_size: many
v_call: TRBV27

cdr3_nt: TGTGCCAGCGGGGGCGGACAGGCGCCGGGGCGTTACCAAGAGACCCAGTACTTC
cdr3_aa: CASGGGQAPGRYQETQYF
d_call: TRBD1
j_call: TRBJ2-5
clone_size: few
v_call: TRBV6-4

cdr3_nt: TGTGCCAGCAGTTTAGGTGGGGACAGGGGCTACGAGCAGTACTTC
cdr3_aa: CASSLGGDRGYEQYF
d_call: TRBD1
j_call: TRBJ2-7
clone_size: few
v_call: TRBV12-3/TRBV12-4

cdr3_nt: TGTGCCAGCAGTACCTGGGGGACAGGACCGAACACCGGGGAGCTGTTTTTT
cdr3_aa: CASSTWGTGPNTGELFF
d_call: TRBD1
j_call: TRBJ2-2
clone_size: many
v_call: TRBV28

cdr3_nt: TGTGCCAGCTCCCCGGTAGGACAGGCTGGGGTGGATGGCTACACCTTC
cdr3_aa: CASSPVGQAGVDGYTF
d_call: TRBD1
j_call: TRBJ1-2
clone_size: NA
v_call: TRBV28

cdr3_nt: TGTGCCAGCAGCTCACAGGGGACGTCCCGCTATGGCTACACCTTC
cdr3_aa: CASSSQGTSRYGYTF
d_call: TRBD1
j_call: TRBJ1-2
clone_size: few
v_call: TRBV7-2

cdr3_nt: TGTGCCAGCAAGACAGCGTCACAAGAGACCCAGTACTTC
cdr3_aa: CASKTASQETQYF
d_call: NA
j_call: TRBJ2-5
clone_size: NA
v_call: TRBV7-9

cdr3_nt: TGTGCCAGTAGTATTACAGGGGGCGGAGGTGAAGCTTTCTTT
cdr3_aa: CASSITGGGGEAFF
d_call: TRBD1
j_call: TRBJ1-1
clone_size: once
v_call: TRBV19

cdr3_nt: TGCGCCAGCAGCCTTGACGGACAGACCCCACAGCCCCAGCATTTT
cdr3_aa: CASSLDGQTPQPQHF
d_call: NA
j_call: TRBJ1-5
clone_size: many
v_call: TRBV4-3

cdr3_nt: TGTGCCAGCAGCCAGAGGCCGGGGGCGAACACTGAAGCTTTCTTT
cdr3_aa: CASSQRPGANTEAFF
d_call: NA
j_call: TRBJ1-1
clone_size: many
v_call: TRBV7-2

cdr3_nt: TGTGCCAGCTGGATCGGGGGCCCGATGAACACTGAAGCTTTCTTT
cdr3_aa: CASWIGGPMNTEAFF
d_call: NA
j_call: TRBJ1-1
clone_size: many
v_call: TRBV6-5

cdr3_nt: TGTGCCATCAGTGAGCCTACTAGCGGGGGATATGGGGCCCAGTACTTC
cdr3_aa: CAISEPTSGGYGAQYF
d_call: TRBD2
j_call: TRBJ2-5
clone_size: few
v_call: TRBV10-3

cdr3_nt: TGTGCCAGCACCTCGGGACAGTTGGGGTCCTACGAGCAGTACTTC
cdr3_aa: CASTSGQLGSYEQYF
d_call: TRBD1
j_call: TRBJ2-7
clone_size: once
v_call: TRBV28

cdr3_nt: TGTGCCAGTATGATGAGACTAGCGAACACCGGGGAGCTGTTTTTT
cdr3_aa: CASMMRLANTGELFF
d_call: NA
j_call: TRBJ2-2
clone_size: few
v_call: TRBV19

cdr3_nt: TGTGCCAGTAGGGAGGAAACGAACTATGGCTACACCTTC
cdr3_aa: CASREETNYGYTF
d_call: NA
j_call: TRBJ1-2
clone_size: many
v_call: TRBV19

cdr3_nt: TGTGCCAGCAGCGTCCGAAGGGCCTACGAGCAGTACTTC
cdr3_aa: CASSVRRAYEQYF
d_call: NA
j_call: TRBJ2-7
clone_size: NA
v_call: TRBV7-9

cdr3_nt: TGCAGTGCTTTGCGGGGAAACTATGGCTACACCTTC
cdr3_aa: CSALRGNYGYTF
d_call: NA
j_call: TRBJ1-2
clone_size: many
v_call: TRBV20-1

cdr3_nt: TGCGCCAGCAGCCAAGAAGGGGGACTAGCGGGGGAGACCCAGTACTTC
cdr3_aa: CASSQEGGLAGETQYF
d_call: TRBD2
j_call: TRBJ2-5
clone_size: many
v_call: TRBV4-3

cdr3_nt: TGTGCCAGCAGCCTGGGACTAGCGGACTACGAGCAGTACTTC
cdr3_aa: CASSLGLADYEQYF
d_call: TRBD2
j_call: TRBJ2-7
clone_size: many
v_call: TRBV3-1

cdr3_nt: TGTGCCATCAGTACATTAGGACAAGCCTCTGGAAACACCATATATTTT
cdr3_aa: CAISTLGQASGNTIYF
d_call: NA
j_call: TRBJ1-3
clone_size: many
v_call: TRBV10-3

cdr3_nt: TGTGCCGGGGGGGGGAGACAGGAGGCCTACGAGCAGTACTTC
cdr3_aa: CAGGGRQEAYEQYF
d_call: NA
j_call: TRBJ2-7
clone_size: few
v_call: TRBV3-1

cdr3_nt: TGTGCCAGCAGTGGCGGGACAGCGGGCAATCAGCCCCAGCATTTT
cdr3_aa: CASSGGTAGNQPQHF
d_call: TRBD1
j_call: TRBJ1-5
clone_size: many
v_call: TRBV12-3/TRBV12-4

cdr3_nt: TGTGCCAGCAGTGAACCGGAGGAAACCGGGGAGCTGTTTTTT
cdr3_aa: CASSEPEETGELFF
d_call: NA
j_call: TRBJ2-2
clone_size: NA
v_call: TRBV25-1

cdr3_nt: TGCGCCAGCAGCACGGCAAGCTCTGGAAACACCATATATTTT
cdr3_aa: CASSTASSGNTIYF
d_call: NA
j_call: TRBJ1-3
clone_size: many
v_call: TRBV5-1

cdr3_nt: TGCGCCAGCAGCCTTGCGCAGGGGGTACAGCAGCCCCAGCATTTT
cdr3_aa: CASSLAQGVQQPQHF
d_call: TRBD1
j_call: TRBJ1-5
clone_size: NA
v_call: TRBV4-1

cdr3_nt: TGTGCCAGCAGTTTAGCAACCGGGCCAACAATCTACGAGCAGTACTTC
cdr3_aa: CASSLATGPTIYEQYF
d_call: NA
j_call: TRBJ2-7
clone_size: NA
v_call: TRBV12-3/TRBV12-4

cdr3_nt: TGTGCCAGCAGTCAAGGACAGGGGCAGGAGCAGTACTTC
cdr3_aa: CASSQGQGQEQYF
d_call: TRBD1
j_call: TRBJ2-7
clone_size: many
v_call: TRBV6-2/TRBV6-3

cdr3_nt: TGTGCCAGCAGTTTGAGGCAGCCGTATGGCTACACCTTC
cdr3_aa: CASSLRQPYGYTF
d_call: NA
j_call: TRBJ1-2
clone_size: NA
v_call: TRBV12-3/TRBV12-4